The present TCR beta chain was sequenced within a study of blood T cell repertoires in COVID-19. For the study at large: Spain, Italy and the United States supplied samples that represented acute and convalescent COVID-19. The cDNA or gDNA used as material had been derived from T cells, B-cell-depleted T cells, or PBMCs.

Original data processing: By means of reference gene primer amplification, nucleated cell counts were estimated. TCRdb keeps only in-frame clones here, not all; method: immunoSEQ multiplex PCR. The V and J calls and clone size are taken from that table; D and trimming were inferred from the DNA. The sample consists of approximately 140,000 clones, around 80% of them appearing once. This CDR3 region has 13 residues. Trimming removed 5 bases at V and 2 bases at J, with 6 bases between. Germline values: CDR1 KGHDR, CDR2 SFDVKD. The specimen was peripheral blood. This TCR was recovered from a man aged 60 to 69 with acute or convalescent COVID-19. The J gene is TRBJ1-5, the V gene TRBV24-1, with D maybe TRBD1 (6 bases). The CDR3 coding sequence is TGTGCCACCAGTGGGACAGGCAATCAGCCCCAGCATTTT. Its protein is CATSGTGNQPQHF.